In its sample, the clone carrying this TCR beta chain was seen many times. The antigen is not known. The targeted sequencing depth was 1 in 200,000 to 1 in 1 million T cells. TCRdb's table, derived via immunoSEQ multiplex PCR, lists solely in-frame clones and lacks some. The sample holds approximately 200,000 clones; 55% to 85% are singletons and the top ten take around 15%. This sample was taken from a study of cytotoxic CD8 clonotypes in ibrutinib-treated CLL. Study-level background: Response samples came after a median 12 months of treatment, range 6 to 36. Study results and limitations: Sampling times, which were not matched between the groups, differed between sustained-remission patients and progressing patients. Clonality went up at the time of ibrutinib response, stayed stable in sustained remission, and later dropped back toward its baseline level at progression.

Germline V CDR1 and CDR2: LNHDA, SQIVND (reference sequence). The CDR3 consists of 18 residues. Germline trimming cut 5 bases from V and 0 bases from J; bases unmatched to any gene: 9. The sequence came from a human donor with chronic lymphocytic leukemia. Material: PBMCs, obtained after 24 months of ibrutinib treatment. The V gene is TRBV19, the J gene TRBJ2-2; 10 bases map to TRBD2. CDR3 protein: CASSPGLALFANTGELFF. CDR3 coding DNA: TGTGCCAGTAGTCCGGGACTAGCGTTATTCGCGAACACCGGGGAGCTGTTTTTT.